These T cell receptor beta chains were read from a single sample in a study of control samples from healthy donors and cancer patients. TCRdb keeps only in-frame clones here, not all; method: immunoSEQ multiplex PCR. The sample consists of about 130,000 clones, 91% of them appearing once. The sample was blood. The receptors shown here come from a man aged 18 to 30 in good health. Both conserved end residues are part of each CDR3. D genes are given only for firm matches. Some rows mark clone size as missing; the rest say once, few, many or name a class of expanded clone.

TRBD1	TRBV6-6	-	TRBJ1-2	CASSYFRPGQGRNYTF	TGTGCCAGCAGTTACTTTAGACCGGGACAGGGGAGGAACTACACCTTC
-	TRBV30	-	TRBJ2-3	CACRRLTSTDTQYF	TGTGCCTGCCGGAGGTTGACTAGCACAGATACGCAGTATTTT
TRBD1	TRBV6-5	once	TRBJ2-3	CASRLQTGFPDTQYF	TGTGCCAGCAGGCTACAGACAGGGTTCCCAGATACGCAGTATTTT
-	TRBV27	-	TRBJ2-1	CASSLRGYNEQFF	TGTGCCAGCAGTTTAAGGGGGTACAATGAGCAGTTCTTC
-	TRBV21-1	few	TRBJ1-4	CASSKALLGFHNEKLFF	TGTGCCAGCAGCAAAGCGCTTTTAGGGTTCCATAATGAAAAACTGTTTTTT
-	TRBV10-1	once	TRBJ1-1	CASSTRGTEAFF	TGCGCCAGCAGTACTAGGGGCACTGAAGCTTTCTTT
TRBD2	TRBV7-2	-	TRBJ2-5	CASSLSGGETQYF	TGTGCCAGCAGCTTATCGGGAGGAGAGACCCAGTACTTC
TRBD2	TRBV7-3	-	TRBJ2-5	CASSPGLAGGAGETQYF	TGTGCCAGCAGCCCAGGACTAGCGGGGGGGGCGGGCGAGACCCAGTACTTC
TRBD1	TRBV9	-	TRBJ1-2	CASSRDREEGYTF	TGTGCCAGCTCCCGGGACAGGGAGGAAGGCTACACCTTC
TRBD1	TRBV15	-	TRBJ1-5	CATSKDRGGNQPQHF	TGTGCCACCAGCAAGGACAGGGGAGGCAATCAGCCCCAGCATTTT
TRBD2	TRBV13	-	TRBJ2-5	CASSPRLALGETQYF	TGTGCCAGCAGCCCCAGACTAGCGTTGGGGGAGACCCAGTACTTC
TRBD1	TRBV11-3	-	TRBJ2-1	CASSAGTGEYEQFF	TGTGCCAGCAGCGCCGGGACAGGGGAGTATGAGCAGTTCTTC
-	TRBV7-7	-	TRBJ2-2	CASSREVNTGELFF	TGTGCCAGCAGCAGGGAGGTGAACACCGGGGAGCTGTTTTTT
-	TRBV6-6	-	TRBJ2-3	CASSFGTDTQYF	TGTGCCAGCAGTTTCGGCACAGATACGCAGTATTTT
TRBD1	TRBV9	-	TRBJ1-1	CASSPLTGSETEAFF	TGTGCCAGCAGCCCTCTGACAGGGTCGGAGACTGAAGCTTTCTTT
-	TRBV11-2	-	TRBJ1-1	CASSLRRNTEAFF	TGTGCCAGCAGCTTAAGAAGGAACACTGAAGCTTTCTTT
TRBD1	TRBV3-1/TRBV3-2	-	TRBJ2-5	CASSPGTARKETQYF	TGTGCCAGCAGTCCTGGGACAGCACGAAAAGAGACCCAGTACTTC
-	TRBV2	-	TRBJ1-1	CASSELGNTEAFF	TGTGCCAGCAGTGAACTAGGTAACACTGAAGCTTTCTTT
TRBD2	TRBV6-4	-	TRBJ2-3	CASSDSSGGTDTQYF	TGTGCCAGTAGTGACTCTAGCGGGGGCACAGATACGCAGTATTTT
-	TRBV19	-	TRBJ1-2	CASAGGQFNYGYTF	TGTGCTTCCGCCGGAGGACAATTTAACTATGGCTACACCTTC
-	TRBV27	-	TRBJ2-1	CASSLVRARWNEQFF	TGTGCCAGCAGTTTAGTTCGGGCCAGGTGGAATGAGCAGTTCTTC
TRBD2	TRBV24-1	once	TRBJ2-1	CATSDSKRGGSMDEQFF	TGTGCCACCAGTGACTCCAAGCGGGGGGGCAGTATGGATGAGCAGTTCTTC
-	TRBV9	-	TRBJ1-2	CASSVHGYGYTF	TGTGCCAGCAGCGTGCACGGCTATGGCTACACCTTC